This T cell receptor beta chain was documented in a study of cytomegalovirus exposure and HLA in healthy donors. Across the whole study: Inside one of the first data releases sat tens of millions of unique TCRs taken from HLA-typed donors. General study findings and limits: The productive fraction for most TCR beta V segments was about 90% or about 30% in an earlier analysis. Compared with the roughly 700-donor mean, an Asian-associated ancestry cluster reportedly had fewer N-insertions, according to a later analysis. The only immune exposure information that was available was CMV serostatus.

A note on this clone: Its antigen is undetermined.

Amplification used 60 Vbeta primers and 13 Jbeta primers. Sequencing used immunoSEQ multiplex PCR; TCRdb keeps in-frame clones, though not all of them. The sample holds approximately 160,000 clones, 70% to 80% seen once. The sequencing input was PBMCs. This TCR was sampled from a woman in her 30s in good health and CMV-seropositive.

The CDR3 is CASSVNKGTMMDRDTQYF. The CDR3 coding sequence is TGTGCCAGCAGTGTAAATAAAGGGACAATGATGGATCGAGATACGCAGTATTTT. The chain has TRBV6-1 and TRBJ2-3; tentative D call: TRBD1 (6 bases). There are 18 residues in the CDR3. Germline values: CDR1 MNHNS, CDR2 SASEGT. V lost 4 bases, J lost 5 bases, and 25 bases lay in between.